The next 2 T cell receptor beta chains were all read from a single sample in a study of human T cells and chemical hapten exposure (dated by TCRdb to the early 2020s). The library was produced with RACE. These reads were obtained on a NextSeq 500. The public reads were run again by TCRdb, first through fastp at Q25 and then through MiXCR, and only productive beta chains were kept. Here each entry gathers all rows of one CDR3 protein and keeps the most common genes and DNA. Within this sample are 300,000 to 450,000 distinct CDR3 sequences, with more than 4.5% of them counted one time only. The top ten hold roughly 2.4% of the sample. In the paper's terms, the time point label means: patch test 1, 2 weeks after DPC sensitization. The treatment or condition tag for this specimen amounts to: therapeutic diphenylcyclopropenone sensitization with weekly scalp DPC. Sequencing was performed on whole blood, taken in connection with sensitization to the hapten diphenylcyclopropenone (DPC). All receptors derive from a woman aged 50 to 60 with alopecia areata. Some clones in this sample may be carry-over from other donors' samples.

As to this clonotype: With a much larger clone just one base away, this may be a read error. The chain couples TRBV6-6 to TRBJ2-3; 12 nucleotides match TRBD2. Germline V CDR1 and CDR2: MNHNY, SVGAGI (reference sequence). Trimming removed 7 bases from V and 10 bases from J; junction bases left unmatched: 9. The CDR3 is 14 residues long. CDR3 sequence (DNA): TGTGCCAGCACCAGACTAGCGGGGGAGGGTGCGCAGTATTTT. Its translation is CASTRLAGEGAQYF.

This clonotype came up many times. V gene TRBV20-1 combines with J gene TRBJ1-2; D is undetermined. Germline assignment: CDR1 DFQATT and CDR2 SNEGSKA (reference sequence). The ends were cut back, 2 bases at V and 4 bases at J, with 8 bases in the middle. This CDR3 comprises 12 residues. The CDR3 region is CSARLQSYGYTF. CDR3 sequence (DNA): TGCAGTGCTAGACTACAGAGCTATGGCTACACCTTC.